This T cell receptor beta chain came from a study of T cell repertoires in cytomegalovirus infection. Study in general: The authors relied on CMV epitopes, both recently identified HLA-C-restricted and well-studied HLA-B-restricted. In public TCR beta signatures, there were indications of both CMV infection and matching HLA type. Study-wide results and limits: Clonotype analysis showed dominance of the ex vivo response by HLA-C-restricted CMV-specific TCR beta clonotypes. Cumulative frequency of public TCR beta families picked out carriers of CMV plus the relevant HLA.

MiXCR, applied by TCRdb to the reads, yields one record per CDR3 protein. The sample contains around 500,000 distinct CDR3 sequences, roughly 46% of which appear only once. This clonotype has a handful of counts. Antigen specificity is unknown. The CDR3 runs 15 residues. J was trimmed by 4 bases and V by 5 bases; bases with no gene match: 8. Germline V gene lookup returns CDR1 SGHTA and CDR2 FQGNSA. The sequence was collected from a human donor in good health (CMV status not recorded). Some clones in this sample may be carry-over from other donors' samples. The specimen comprised cultured PBMCs, sampled from culture after CMV antigen stimulation. The chain carries TRBV7-2 and TRBJ2-1, with 7 bases identical to TRBD1. The CDR3 loop reads CASSPRGTDYNEQFF. DNA for the CDR3: TGTGCCAGCAGCCCAAGAGGGACAGATTACAATGAGCAGTTCTTC. Variable domain in full (rest from reference TRBV7-2 and TRBJ2-1): GAGVSQSPSNKVTEKGKDVELRCDPISGHTALYWYRQSLGQGLEFLIYFQGNSAPDKSGLPSDRFSAERTGGSVSTLTIQRTQQEDSAVYLCASSPRGTDYNEQFFGPGTRLTVL.